This entry features one T cell receptor beta chain sequence. Germline V gene data show CDR1 as SEHNR and CDR2 as FQNEAQ (reference sequence). This CDR3 has 13 amino acids. V lost 5 bases and J 7 bases, leaving 13 bases between the germline ends. These data belong to a study of blood T cell repertoires in COVID-19. Residents of approximately 25 US areas, aged about 18 to 89 years, made up the participants. Sequencing was performed with immunoSEQ multiplex PCR; in TCRdb, only in-frame clones are kept and a portion is missing. Among around 250,000 clones, about 90% were seen once, and the ten largest hold approximately 1.2%.

The sequenced sample was PBMCs or T cells enriched from blood (not recorded which). The receptor was isolated from a human donor in a cohort exposed to, infected with or recovered from COVID-19 (not recorded which). The donor label of this sample is uncertain. The V call is TRBV7-9, the J call TRBJ2-3; perhaps TRBD2 as D (5 bases). For the CDR3, the DNA is TGTGCCAGCAGCCAGGTGGAGGTAAATACGCAGTATTTT. It codes for CASSQVEVNTQYF.